Listed below are T cell receptor beta chains from one sample, sequenced in a study of blood T cell repertoires in COVID-19. Repertoires were generated with immunoSEQ multiplex PCR, while TCRdb's copy carries only in-frame clones and drops some. Of 190,000 or so clones listed, approximately 86% are singletons. Sequencing used peripheral blood. Receptors were obtained from a woman under 40 with active or convalescent COVID-19. CDR3s leave out the opening cysteine and the closing phenylalanine or tryptophan. The D gene is left open where the match is weak. Clone size appears in some rows only: once, few, many, or a class for an expanded clone.

CDR3 protein | clone size | D gene | V gene
ASSPRSGGRTEAF | NA | NA | TRBV14
ASSQGDARNYGYT | NA | TRBD1 | TRBV11-3
SGRQGNTGELF | few | TRBD1 | TRBV29-1
ASSVSREQPQH | NA | NA | TRBV2
ASRPRAAQPQH | NA | NA | TRBV19
ASSRTGMNYGYT | NA | NA | TRBV5-6
ASSRTIYNEQF | NA | NA | TRBV19
ASSLDRGVLNTEAF | NA | TRBD1 | TRBV18
ASSPWDRVGTEAF | few | TRBD1 | TRBV3-1/TRBV3-2
ASSLGSSSYGYT | NA | NA | TRBV28
ASSLDRSGNTIY | NA | NA | TRBV11-3
ASSTTGLETQY | NA | NA | TRBV19
ATSSGQGSPSGNTIY | NA | TRBD1 | TRBV15
ASSFRGQPQH | NA | NA | TRBV27
ASSLKRGLTDTQY | NA | TRBD2 | TRBV7-2
ATSDPGRSETQY | NA | TRBD2 | TRBV24-1
ASGPLGQSTEAF | NA | TRBD1 | TRBV7-6
ASSIGAWSTDTQY | NA | NA | TRBV19
ASSQTGGETQY | NA | TRBD2 | TRBV6-5
ASSLIRASGNTIY | NA | NA | TRBV28
ASRRPGGNQPQH | NA | TRBD1 | TRBV6-5
ASSQGPRKAF | NA | NA | TRBV4-1
ASQKGGAWTEAF | NA | NA | TRBV5-1
ASSSNQGAGTEAF | NA | TRBD1 | TRBV6-5